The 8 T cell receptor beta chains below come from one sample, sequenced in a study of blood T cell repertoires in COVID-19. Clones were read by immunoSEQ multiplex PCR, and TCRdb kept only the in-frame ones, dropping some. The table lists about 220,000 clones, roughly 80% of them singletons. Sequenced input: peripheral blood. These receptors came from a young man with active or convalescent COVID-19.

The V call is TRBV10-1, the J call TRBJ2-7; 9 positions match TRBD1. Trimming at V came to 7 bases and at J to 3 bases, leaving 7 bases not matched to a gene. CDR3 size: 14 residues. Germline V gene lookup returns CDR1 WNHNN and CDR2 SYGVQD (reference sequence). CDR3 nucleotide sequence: TGCGCCAGCATCCCGGACAGGGGTTACTACGAGCAGTACTTC. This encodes CASIPDRGYYEQYF.

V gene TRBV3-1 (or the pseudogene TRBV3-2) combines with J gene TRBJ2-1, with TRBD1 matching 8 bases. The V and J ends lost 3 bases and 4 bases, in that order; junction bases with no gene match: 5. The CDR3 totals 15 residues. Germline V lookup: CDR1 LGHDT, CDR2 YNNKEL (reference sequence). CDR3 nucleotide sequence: TGTGCCAGCAGCCACCGGACAGGGAGGTACAATGAGCAGTTCTTC. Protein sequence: CASSHRTGRYNEQFF.

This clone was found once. The CDR3 DNA is TGCGCCAGCAGCTCCCAAGCGGGAGCGTCCTACAATGAGCAGTTCTTC. Protein: CASSSQAGASYNEQFF. The chain couples TRBV5-1 to TRBJ2-1; 8 nucleotides match TRBD2. The CDR3 extends over 16 amino acids. Germline V gene data show CDR1 as SGHRS and CDR2 as YFSETQ. V shed 3 bases and J 1 base; nucleotides not matched to a gene: 6.

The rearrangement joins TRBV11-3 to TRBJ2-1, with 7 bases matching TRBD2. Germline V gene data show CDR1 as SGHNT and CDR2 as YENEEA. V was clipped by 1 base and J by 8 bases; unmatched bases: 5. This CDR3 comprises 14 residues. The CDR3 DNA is TGTGCCAGCAGCTTAGCGGGGGGAAAGGATGAGCAGTTCTTC. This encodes CASSLAGGKDEQFF.

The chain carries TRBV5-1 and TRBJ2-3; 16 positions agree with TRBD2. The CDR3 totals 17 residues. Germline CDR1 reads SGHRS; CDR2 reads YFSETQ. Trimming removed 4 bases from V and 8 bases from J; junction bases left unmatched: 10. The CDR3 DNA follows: TGCGCCAGCAGCCTCGCCGGGACTAGCGGGGGGGCGAGTACGCAGTATTTT. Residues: CASSLAGTSGGASTQYF.

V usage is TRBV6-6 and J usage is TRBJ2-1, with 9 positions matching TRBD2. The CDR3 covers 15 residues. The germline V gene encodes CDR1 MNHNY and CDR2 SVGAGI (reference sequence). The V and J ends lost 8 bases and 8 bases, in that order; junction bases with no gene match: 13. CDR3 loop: CASRVWAGGEHEQFF. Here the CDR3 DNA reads TGTGCCAGCCGTGTTTGGGCGGGAGGGGAGCATGAGCAGTTCTTC.

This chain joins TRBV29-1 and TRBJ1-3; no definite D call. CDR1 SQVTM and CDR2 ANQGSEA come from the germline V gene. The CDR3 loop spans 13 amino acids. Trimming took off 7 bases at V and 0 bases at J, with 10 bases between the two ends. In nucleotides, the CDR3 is TGCAGCGGAACAGTGAACTCTGGAAACACCATATATTTT. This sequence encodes CSGTVNSGNTIYF.

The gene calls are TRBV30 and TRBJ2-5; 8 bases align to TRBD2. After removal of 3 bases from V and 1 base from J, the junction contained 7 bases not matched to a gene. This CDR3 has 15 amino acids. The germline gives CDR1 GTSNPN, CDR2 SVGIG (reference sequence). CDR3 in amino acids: CAWSPPGGVQETQYF. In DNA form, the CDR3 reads TGTGCCTGGAGCCCCCCCGGGGGGGTCCAAGAGACCCAGTACTTC.